These T cell receptor beta chains were read from a single sample in a study of T cell responses to AZD1222 COVID-19 vaccine. Some clones are missing from TCRdb's copy, which holds only in-frame ones; the method was immunoSEQ multiplex PCR. The table has some 52,000 clones, about 87% seen once. The source material was peripheral blood, sampled 28 days after the second AZD1222 dose. The receptors stem from an adult who received the AZD1222 COVID-19 vaccine. Both conserved end residues are part of each CDR3. D genes are given only for firm matches. Expanded clones are given a class, and other clones once, few, many or no size at all.

>-|12|TRBV29-1|-
CSVGQDGTEAFF
>TRBD1|15|TRBV30|-
CAWSESFPGQAGYTF
>TRBD2|17|TRBV7-9|-
CASSLATSGRVGNEQFF
>TRBD2|17|TRBV7-2|-
CASSLAHDTSVWGEQYF
>-|14|TRBV29-1|-
CSAEAGASYNEQFF
>TRBD1|13|TRBV5-1|-
CASSLGTVYEQYF
>TRBD1|14|TRBV19|-
CASGTGGSNYGYTF
>-|15|TRBV28|-
CASSPPMVGNTEAFF
>TRBD2|16|TRBV5-6|once
CASSFGRTSGNPEQYF
>-|14|TRBV5-1|-
CASSLTGIQETQYF
>-|13|TRBV5-1|-
CASSLSGPYEQYF
>-|13|TRBV9|once
CASSVMWNTEAFF
>TRBD2|16|TRBV12-5|-
CASGLLTSGSYNEQFF
>TRBD2|14|TRBV2|-
CAIIPGLAYNEQFF
>TRBD1|16|TRBV24-1|-
CATSDPGQGSTDTQYF
>-|12|TRBV5-1|-
CASSLAGNEQYF
>TRBD1|14|TRBV19|-
CASSIEDRAQPQHF
>TRBD1|12|TRBV6-5|few
CASGTATGELFF
>-|14|TRBV11-3|once
CASSRGPLTGELFF
>-|13|TRBV11-3|-
CASSLAGRREQFF
>-|18|TRBV9|-
CASSKAGGPYRYTGELFF
>-|19|TRBV6-2/TRBV6-3|-
CASSYSASVSSSYNSPLHF
>-|13|TRBV29-1|-
CSVEDQGPNIQYF
>TRBD1|15|TRBV25-1|few
CASSEWGQGAFEQYF
>TRBD1|15|TRBV7-3|-
CASSVTGGMYNEQFF
>-|15|TRBV19|-
CASSSPRRAFYGYTF
>-|15|TRBV5-1|-
CASSLWGSLSYEQYF
>-|13|TRBV6-2/TRBV6-3|once
CASSLSVNQPQHF
>-|18|TRBV28|-
CASSSLPGGRGAKDTQYF
>-|15|TRBV19|-
CASSTLTGATDTQYF
>-|11|TRBV5-1|-
CASSTWNEQFF
>TRBD1|12|TRBV28|-
CASRENRGRLFF
>-|11|TRBV29-1|-
CSGLVNTEAFF
>-|14|TRBV2|-
CASTKEKGNTEAFF
>TRBD1|13|TRBV2|-
CASKGTGVAEAFF
>TRBD2|16|TRBV28|-
CASSPRVAGGGDTQYF
>TRBD2|17|TRBV28|-
CASSPRVSGRIFNEQFF
>TRBD2|14|TRBV10-2|-
CASSESAGGDTQYF
>TRBD1|14|TRBV3-1/TRBV3-2|-
CASSQETGGEKLFF
>-|17|TRBV27|-
CASSLSKGLSMGYGYTF
>-|17|TRBV2|-
CASSEGVGPLRNQPQHF
>-|15|TRBV2|-
CASSSRSRTNEKLFF
>-|14|TRBV3-1/TRBV3-2|few
CATAHRASYNEQFF
>-|11|TRBV19|-
CASSTAYGYTF
>-|16|TRBV19|-
CASSMGGSSNTGELFF
>-|12|TRBV6-5|-
CASTLPPLEQYF
>TRBD2|15|TRBV10-1|-
CASSEGLAGPYEQYF
>-|13|TRBV3-1/TRBV3-2|-
CASSQDPRAEQYF
>TRBD2|16|TRBV3-1/TRBV3-2|-
CASSQASGGSTDTQYF
>-|13|TRBV6-5|few
CASSFDMNQPQHF
>-|15|TRBV2|-
CASTRDRGENQPQHF
>TRBD2|17|TRBV7-6|-
CASSPVGGGSSYNEQFF
>-|13|TRBV3-1/TRBV3-2|-
CASSQERKGEQFF
>-|12|TRBV12-2|few
CAMSRVIEPQHF
>-|14|TRBV28|-
CASSQGPKNQPQHF
>-|17|TRBV27|-
CASSLRGDVAGGSPLHF
>-|14|TRBV28|-
CASSFGGARYEQYF
>-|14|TRBV7-2|once
CASSLYRMNTEAFF
>TRBD1|16|TRBV2|-
CASSIRTGVGNEKLFF
>-|16|TRBV10-3|-
CAISESKGNGPNEQFF